This TCR beta chain was sequenced in a study of blood T cell repertoires in COVID-19. Looking at the study overall: The United States, Italy and Spain supplied acute and convalescent COVID-19 samples. PBMCs, B-cell-depleted T cells, or T cells provided the cDNA or gDNA that made up the material.

The V segment lost 1 base and the J segment 4 bases; nucleotides outside the gene matches: 3. The CDR3 is 16 residues long. Germline V CDR1 and CDR2: LGHNA, YNFKEQ. As handled by the study authors: Amplification from reference gene primers served as the basis for estimated nucleated cell counts. Clones were read by immunoSEQ multiplex PCR, and TCRdb kept only the in-frame ones, dropping some. V and J calls and clone size come straight from that table; D and trimming were deduced from the DNA. This sample has 150,000 or so clones, with roughly four fifths found just once. The V call is TRBV4-2, the J call TRBJ2-3; 12 positions match TRBD2. Sequenced material: peripheral blood. The receptor was derived from a man aged 65 to 85 who had recovered from COVID-19. CDR3 amino acids: CASSQVLAGGSDTQYF. The CDR3 DNA reads TGTGCCAGCAGCCAAGTACTAGCGGGAGGTTCAGATACGCAGTATTTT.